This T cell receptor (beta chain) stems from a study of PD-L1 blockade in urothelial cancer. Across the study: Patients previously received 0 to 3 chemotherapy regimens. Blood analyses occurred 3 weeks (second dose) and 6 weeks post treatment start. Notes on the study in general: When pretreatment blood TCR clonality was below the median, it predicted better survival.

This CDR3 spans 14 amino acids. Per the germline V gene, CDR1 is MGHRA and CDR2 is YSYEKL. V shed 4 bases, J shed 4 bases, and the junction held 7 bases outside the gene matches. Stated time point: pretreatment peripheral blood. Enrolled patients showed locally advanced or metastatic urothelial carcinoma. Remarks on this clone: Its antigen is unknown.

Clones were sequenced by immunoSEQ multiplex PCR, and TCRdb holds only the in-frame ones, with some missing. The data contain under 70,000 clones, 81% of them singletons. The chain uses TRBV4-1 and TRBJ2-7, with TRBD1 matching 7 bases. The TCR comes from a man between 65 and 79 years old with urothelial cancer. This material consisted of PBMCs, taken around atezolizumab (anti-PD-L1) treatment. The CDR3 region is CASSRTTGEYEQYF. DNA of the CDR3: TGCGCCAGCAGCCGAACTACAGGGGAATACGAGCAGTACTTC.